One T cell receptor beta chain is described in this entry. This record comes from a study of blood T cell repertoires in COVID-19. Authors' data handling: Estimation of nucleated cell counts relied on the amplification of reference gene primers. This table comes from immunoSEQ multiplex PCR, and its TCRdb copy is limited to in-frame clones, with some not included. The V and J calls and the clone size are those of that table, but D and trimming were determined from the DNA. The table lists a few hundred thousand clones, around 84% of them singletons. Trimming took 2 bases from V and 0 from J; bases not matched to a gene: 5. The CDR3 runs 16 residues. Germline CDR1 SGHNT, CDR2 YYREEE (reference sequence).

Sequenced material: peripheral blood. The TCR sequence derives from a human donor in a cohort sampled during active COVID-19. The chain uses TRBV5-4 and TRBJ1-3; 7 nucleotides agree with TRBD1. In nucleotides, the CDR3 is TGTGCCAGCAGCTTAGGGGGCGGCGACTCTGGAAACACCATATATTTT. Encoded protein: CASSLGGGDSGNTIYF.